This TCR beta chain was observed in a study of neurological immune-mediated disorders. Broader study findings: There was no clinical or MRI feature that showed an association with the multiple sclerosis repertoire cluster. Phylogenetic grouping assigned the repertoires of 18 of 34 multiple sclerosis patients to a single related-CDR3 cluster, representing a possible signature.

In this sample, this clonotype turned up a few times. Its matching antigen is unknown. This CDR3 spans 15 amino acids. Trimming removed 1 base at V and 5 bases at J, with 14 bases between. The germline gives CDR1 SEHNR, CDR2 FQNEAQ (reference sequence). cDNA was made by 5'RACE with 10-nucleotide random UMIs. In each sequencing run, over 200 million TCR-beta sequences were generated from 15-18 subjects. TCRdb analysed the 5' RACE reads with MiXCR anew, one entry per CDR3 protein. The sample has some 66,000 distinct CDR3 sequences; approximately 4.1% are singletons. The sample taken for sequencing was PBMCs. The chain combines TRBV7-9 with TRBJ1-2, with D possibly being TRBD1 (5 bases). This receptor was identified in a man aged 50-60 years with multiple sclerosis. CDR3 in DNA: TGTGCCAGCAGCTTAGGACGGAGGGGAGGATATGGCTACACCTTC. Its protein product is CASSLGRRGGYGYTF. Full variable domain (missing parts from reference TRBV7-9 and TRBJ1-2): DTGVSQNPRHKITKRGQNVTFRCDPISEHNRLYWYRQTLGQGPEFLTYFQNEAQLEKSRLLSDRFSAERPKGSFSTLEIQRTEQGDSAMYLCASSLGRRGGYGYTFGSGTRLTVV.